This paragraph covers one T cell receptor (beta chain) sequence. Its antigen remains unknown. Time point meaning: week 47, end of study. Doses consisted of 300 ug of mutant IDH1 20-mer peptide each, paired with topical imiquimod. Clones were sequenced by immunoSEQ multiplex PCR, and TCRdb holds only the in-frame ones, with some missing. The table shows about 62,000 clones, with roughly four fifths occurring only once. This sample was taken from a study of a mutant IDH1 vaccine in newly diagnosed glioma. Trimming left V 1 base short and J 0 bases short, with 16 bases between. Per the germline V gene, CDR1 is MGHRA and CDR2 is YSYEKL. This CDR3 comprises 17 residues.

This sequence joins TRBV4-1 and TRBJ2-7; D possibly corresponds to TRBD2 (5 bases). Material: PBMCs, obtained from a glioma patient whose treatment included an IDH1 peptide vaccine. This receptor was obtained from a man aged 30 to 45 with glioma. The CDR3 spells CASSQGVGGPSSYEQYF. The DNA of the CDR3 is TGCGCCAGCAGCCAAGGGGTTGGCGGGCCAAGCTCCTACGAGCAGTACTTC.